This TCR beta chain derives from a study of shared clonotypes between healthy human individuals (dated by TCRdb to the early 2020s). Concerning the study at large: A couple of women and a few men aged 18 to 49 years were included in the cohort. For each donor, CD4 naive and CD4 memory were each run on three plates, CD8 naive on two plates, and CD8 memory on one plate. The study deeply sequenced blood TCR repertoires of about five healthy adults to estimate repertoire size and the extent of clonotype sharing between individuals. To increase sequencing depth and limit assay-specific biases, TCR repertoire library preparation and sequencing were carried out by different laboratories using diverse techniques. Each donor's leukapheresis produced roughly between roughly 0.85 and 9.5 billion PBMCs. The paper as a whole reports these results and caveats: Because the study included only a small number of donors, the genetic and exposure-history diversity represented was limited. Only blood was sampled, and tissue TCR repertoires likely differ from those in blood. When a handful of donors were compared, the shared fraction of clonotypes was approximately 5% for naive CD4, 3.5% for naive CD8, 2.3% for memory CD4, and around 0.4% for memory CD8. Naive subsets generally had larger estimated clonotype richness than memory subsets did. Compared with non-shared clonotypes, clonotypes shared by all four sorted-subset donors had higher generation probabilities. Rarefaction of sorted-subset datasets indicated incomplete sequencing despite the large sequencing depth. Based on pairwise subsampling, the degree of clonotype sharing among donors was expected to be affected by sequencing depth.

The CDR3 runs 16 amino acids, cysteine and phenylalanine included. The DNA shown is the 48-base CDR3, in frame from base 1. V and J lose 2 bases and 1 base, and a span of 11 bases separates them. CDR1 is given as SGHTA and CDR2 as FQGTGA, both from the germline V gene. Using the deep immunoSEQ assay, TCR CDR3 regions were amplified from genomic DNA by multiplex PCR. Extracted genomic DNA from each cell subset was distributed evenly across all wells of several immunoSEQ 96-well plates, and each plate was treated as a replicate. For sorted subsets, each replicate PCR was loaded with roughly 190 ng genomic DNA, equivalent to about 30,000 T cell genomes. Purified libraries were measured with a Qubit 3.0 fluorometer, size-checked on a Bioanalyzer 2100, and measured again with the KAPA Library Quantification kit. A separate single-read 150-cycle Illumina NextSeq 550 flow cell was used to sequence each immunoSEQ 96-well plate. Under the source paper's analysis protocol: Because the immunoSEQ output held only junctional sequences and lacked quality scores, the filtering could not match the filtering applied to full-length reads. To assign V/J genes and CDR3, sequences were annotated using PyIR, a Python wrapper for IgBLAST v1.9, with IMGT germline references. Reads were removed for weak V/J assignments (E-value above 1e-6), missing CDR3, stop codons, out-of-frame junctions, or ambiguous translated residues. A V3J clonotype was defined by an identical inferred V gene, J gene, and CDR3 amino acid sequence. To compute the percentage overlap between repertoires, the number of shared unique clonotypes was divided by the size of the smaller repertoire. Richness of each repertoire was evaluated using RTK rarefaction, the Chao1 estimator, and Recon v2.1 estimates of unobserved clonotypes. Generation probabilities were computed with OLGA for all TCRbeta clonotypes obtained by the gDNA method from a handful of donors. Entries here come from immuneACCESS through TCRdb and include only in-frame sequences with V and J called. Some clones fail to appear in such tables; in the studies checked, an unresolved V gene covers under half of the shortfall, and the cause of the remainder is unknown. The V and J calls and the clone size are those of that table, but D and trimming were determined from the DNA. Counted in this sample were approximately 2,300,000 clones; around 93% of them appeared once. The ten largest account for around 0.38% of the sample.

About this clone: The antigen it recognizes is unknown. Within one base of it there is no much larger clone, and no base qualities were kept.

Healthy HIV-negative adults with no recently reported acute infections or vaccinations were included as donors. Every donor was a Caucasian adult residing in Nashville, Tennessee, USA. Magnetic negative selection was used to enrich CD4+ T cells, after which naive cells were positively selected on CD45RA and the negative fraction became the memory subset. Blood was obtained by leukapheresis, after which PBMCs were separated by Ficoll-Histopaque density gradient centrifugation and cryopreserved in liquid nitrogen vapor phase. Purity and quantity of every magnetically sorted T cell population were checked by analytical flow cytometry. From each sorted fraction, genomic DNA was isolated and quantified by UV absorbance on a Nanodrop 2000c.

The sample was naive CD4+ T cells from PBMCs. Taken with the paper, the label for cell subset or site translates to: CD45RA+ positively selected. This TCR derives from a man aged 18 to 35 in good health. Some clones in this sample may be carry-over from other donors' samples. The V gene is TRBV7-3 and the J gene is TRBJ2-2; the D gene is perhaps TRBD1, from 5 matching bases. The sequence in DNA is TGTGCCAGCAGCTTACTAGGGGTGGTGAACACCGGGGAGCTGTTTTTT. Its translation reads: CASSLLGVVNTGELFF.